The 28 T cell receptor beta chains reported below all come from one sample, sequenced in a study of blood T cells in healthy people across ages. The second PCR ran roughly 6 to 11 cycles with a sample-barcoded 5' primer and J-beta primers. TCRdb fed the 5' RACE reads into MiXCR, producing one record per CDR3 protein. The sample carries fewer than 900,000 distinct CDR3 sequences, about 34% recorded once. Sequencing used blood. The receptor source for this set is a man aged 18 to 29 in good health.

This clonotype was counted at least ten times. The rearrangement uses TRBV7-2 and TRBJ2-1, with 11 nucleotides matching TRBD1. The CDR3 sequence is 15 residues long. Germline assignment: CDR1 SGHTA and CDR2 FQGNSA. The J segment lost 6 bases and the V segment lost 0 bases, leaving 1 base of the junction unmatched. CDR3 in DNA: TGTGCCAGCAGCTTAGCCGGGACAGGGGGCAATGAGCAGTTCTTC. Translating gives CASSLAGTGGNEQFF.

This chain connects TRBV12-3 or TRBV12-4 to TRBJ1-1, with a tentative D call TRBD1 (5 bases). The length of the CDR3 is 13 residues. Trimming took off 6 bases at V and 3 bases at J, with 11 bases between the two ends. As DNA, the CDR3 is TGTGCCAGCAGGGGGACGGACTACACTGAAGCTTTCTTT. Its protein is CASRGTDYTEAFF.

This clonotype was seen at least ten times. This rearrangement joins TRBV5-1 to TRBJ1-1, with a tentative D call TRBD1 (5 bases). With 3 bases removed from V and 3 bases from J, the gap between germline ends came to 12 bases. This CDR3 has 14 residues. Germline CDR1 and CDR2: SGHRS and YFSETQ. The DNA of the CDR3 is TGCGCCAGCAGCTCGAGGACAAAGGACACTGAAGCTTTCTTT. Residues: CASSSRTKDTEAFF.

This clonotype was seen at least ten times. The J gene is TRBJ1-2, the V gene TRBV12-3 or TRBV12-4, with 8 bases identical to TRBD1. The CDR3 is 11 residues long. V dropped 6 bases and J dropped 6; count of bases not matched to a gene: 0. The CDR3 loop reads CASRTGDGYTF. Written as DNA, the CDR3 is TGTGCCAGCAGGACAGGGGATGGCTACACCTTC.

Only a few counts were recorded for this clonotype. The chain uses TRBV5-1 and TRBJ1-4; weak D call: TRBD1 (5 bases). The germline V gene encodes CDR1 SGHRS and CDR2 YFSETQ. The CDR3 length is 16 residues. Between the trimmed V and J ends, which lost 4 bases and 0 bases, there was a span of 13 bases. The CDR3 sequence is CASSLDRRTTNEKLFF. CDR3 DNA: TGCGCCAGCAGCCTAGACAGAAGAACAACTAATGAAAAACTGTTTTTT.

The rearrangement uses TRBV6-2 or TRBV6-3 and TRBJ2-7; D might be TRBD2 (7 bases). The V and J ends lost 0 bases and 4 bases respectively, with 13 bases between them. The V gene's germline CDR1 is MNHEY and CDR2 SVGEGT. The CDR3 has 15 amino acids. The CDR3, as DNA: TGTGCCAGCAGTTACTCGAGGGGGACTACTTACGAGCAGTACTTC. This encodes CASSYSRGTTYEQYF.

This clonotype has just a few counts. The V gene is TRBV12-3 or TRBV12-4, the J gene TRBJ1-5, with 11 nucleotides matching TRBD1. The CDR3 has 16 residues. J lost 6 bases, V lost 4 bases, and 8 bases had no gene match. The CDR3 protein is CASSWGGQGEGQPQHF. The CDR3 DNA is TGTGCCAGCAGTTGGGGGGGACAGGGGGAGGGTCAGCCCCAGCATTTT.

This clonotype turned up a few times. The V call is TRBV9, the J call TRBJ2-7; 8 positions match TRBD2. Unmatched junction bases numbered 5, after V lost 0 bases and J lost 6 bases. From germline, CDR1 is SGDLS and CDR2 YYNGEE. The CDR3 consists of 14 residues. CDR3 bases: TGTGCCAGCAGCGTAGGTAGCGGGGTTCTCGAGCAGTACTTC. Residues: CASSVGSGVLEQYF.

This clonotype has a count of ten or more. The chain employs TRBV13 and TRBJ2-1, with D perhaps matching TRBD1 or TRBD2 (6 bases each). Trimming cost V 3 bases and J 8 bases, with 8 bases left between them. The CDR3 contains 12 residues. Per the germline V gene, CDR1 is PRHDT and CDR2 is FYEKMQ (reference sequence). CDR3 loop: CASSLEGDEQFF. CDR3 nucleotides: TGTGCCAGCAGCTTGGAGGGGGATGAGCAGTTCTTC.

Turning to this clonotype: This may be a read error: a much more frequent sequence differs by one nucleotide. The rearrangement joins TRBV5-1 to TRBJ2-3; D perhaps matches TRBD1 (6 bases). Germline CDR1 reads SGHRS; CDR2 reads YFSETQ. The CDR3 has 14 residues. CDR3 amino acids: CANSIGTFEDTQYF. The DNA of the CDR3 is TGCGCCAACAGCATAGGGACATTCGAAGATACGCAGTATTTT. Using reference TRBV5-1 and TRBJ2-3 for the parts outside the CDR3, the full variable domain is KAGVTQTPRYLIKTRGQQVTLSCSPISGHRSVSWYQQTPGQGLQFLFEYFSETQRNKGNFPGRFSGRQFSNSRSEMNVSTLELGDSALYLCANSIGTFEDTQYFGPGTRLTVL.

This clonotype was picked up a small number of times. This chain uses TRBV12-3 or TRBV12-4 with TRBJ2-7; D gene unclear. This CDR3 has 16 residues. Between the trimmed V and J ends, which lost 3 bases and 2 bases, there was a span of 17 bases. Written as DNA, the CDR3 is TGTGCCAGCAGTTTTACCAAGGGATCTTTACCCTACGAGCAGTACTTC. This gives the protein CASSFTKGSLPYEQYF.

This clonotype was recorded a few times. The CDR3 coding sequence is TGCGCCAGCAGCCAAGCTAAAAGCACAGATACGCAGTATTTT. Encoded protein: CASSQAKSTDTQYF. The V call is TRBV4-1, the J call TRBJ2-3; D remains unclear. In germline, CDR1 is MGHRA, CDR2 YSYEKL. The CDR3 totals 14 residues. V was clipped by 1 base and J by 0 bases, with 5 bases between them.

With respect to this clonotype: A much larger clone lies one base from this, so it may be a read error. The J gene is TRBJ2-5, the V gene TRBV18; 7 positions match TRBD2. This CDR3 is built from 14 residues. Losses at the gene ends were 0 bases for V and 11 bases for J; bases not matched to a gene: 9. Germline V gene lookup returns CDR1 KGHSH and CDR2 LQKENI. DNA for the CDR3: TGTGCCAGCTCACCACCAGGCAATAGCGGGCAGCAGTACTTC. Its translation: CASSPPGNSGQQYF.

In its sample, this clonotype was seen many times. The J gene is TRBJ2-5, the V gene TRBV20-1; 9 positions match TRBD1. CDR1 is DFQATT and CDR2 is SNEGSKA in the germline V gene (reference sequence). J lost 11 bases, V lost 3 bases, and 13 bases had no gene match. CDR3 size: 14 residues. The CDR3 loop is CSASQEQGAGEQYF. The CDR3 coding sequence is TGCAGTGCTAGCCAGGAACAGGGGGCTGGAGAGCAGTACTTC.

The V gene is TRBV12-3 or TRBV12-4, the J gene TRBJ2-2; tentatively, D is TRBD1 (6 bases). V was pared by 6 bases and J by 1 base, with 12 bases between. The CDR3 is 15 residues long. Here the CDR3 reads CASRNRVENTGELFF. In nucleotides, the CDR3 is TGTGCCAGCAGGAACAGGGTAGAGAACACCGGGGAGCTGTTTTTT.

This chain uses TRBV5-1 with TRBJ2-3; D ambiguous. V was clipped by 7 bases and J by 6 bases, with 9 bases between them. Germline values: CDR1 SGHRS, CDR2 YFSETQ. This CDR3 spans 11 amino acids. The CDR3 nucleotides are TGCGCCAGCGCTTCTCCGGATACGCAGTATTTT. It codes for CASASPDTQYF.

This clonotype was seen ten or more times. The J gene is TRBJ1-2, the V gene TRBV20-1, with 7 bases identical to TRBD1. Germline V lookup: CDR1 DFQATT, CDR2 SNEGSKA (reference sequence). This CDR3 has 12 amino acids. Trimming cost V 4 bases and J 12 bases; bases outside gene matches: 11. Here the CDR3 reads CSATPGQWDNTF. For the CDR3, the DNA is TGCAGTGCTACTCCGGGACAGTGGGATAACACCTTC.

V and J are TRBV7-9 and TRBJ1-5, with no clear D. Germline CDR1 is SEHNR and CDR2 is FQNEAQ (reference sequence). CDR3 length: 12 amino acids. Trimming left V 3 bases short and J 6 bases short, with 6 bases between. The CDR3 DNA sequence: TGTGCCAGCAGCTTGTTGAGTCAGCCCCAGCATTTT. Protein product: CASSLLSQPQHF.

The V call is TRBV5-5, the J call TRBJ1-1; D remains ambiguous. Germline V gene data show CDR1 as SGHKS and CDR2 as YYEKEE (reference sequence). The V end was cut by 3 bases, the J end by 4 bases, with 4 bases between. This CDR3 comprises 11 residues. The CDR3 reads CASSWATEAFF. As DNA, the CDR3 is TGTGCCAGCAGCTGGGCCACTGAAGCTTTCTTT.

Note on this clonotype: A much larger clone sits a single nucleotide away, making a read error possible. This sequence joins TRBV12-3 or TRBV12-4 and TRBJ2-7; 8 bases match TRBD1. V lost 6 bases to trimming and J lost 7 bases; unmatched junction nucleotides: 11. CDR3 length equals 14 residues. The CDR3: CASRRGQVLGEQYF. The CDR3, as DNA: TGTGCCAGCAGGCGGGGACAGGTTTTAGGTGAGCAGTACTTC.

The chain combines TRBV5-1 with TRBJ1-1, with D perhaps matching TRBD1 (6 bases). Germline CDR1 is SGHRS and CDR2 is YFSETQ. The CDR3 loop spans 12 amino acids. Trimming cost V 4 bases and J 8 bases, with 12 bases left between them. The CDR3 DNA sequence: TGCGCCAGCAGCCCTGAGACAGGAGAAGCTTTCTTT. This encodes CASSPETGEAFF.

This chain links TRBV4-3 with TRBJ2-5; no definite D call. The V gene's germline CDR1 is LGHNA and CDR2 YSLEER. The CDR3 runs 15 residues. V was cut by 0 bases and J by 3 bases, with 11 bases left in between. The chain's CDR3 is CASSQDIGSEETQYF. The CDR3 DNA is TGCGCCAGCAGCCAAGATATAGGCAGCGAAGAGACCCAGTACTTC.

The table lists this clonotype with a few counts. This chain uses TRBV6-7 with TRBJ2-3; 10 bases line up with TRBD1. TRBV6-7 is classed as an ORF, of uncertain function. V shed 6 bases and J 3 bases; nucleotides not matched to a gene: 6. This CDR3 is 15 amino acids long. The CDR3 DNA reads as TGTGCCAGCAGCTACCCGGACAGGGGGACAGATACGCAGTATTTT. Its protein is CASSYPDRGTDTQYF.

This clonotype was seen more than once but under ten times. The chain joins TRBV5-1 to TRBJ2-3; 7 nucleotides align to TRBD2. Germline-derived CDR1 and CDR2 are SGHRS and YFSETQ. V shed 0 bases and J 6 bases; nucleotides not matched to a gene: 7. The CDR3 runs to 15 residues. For the CDR3, the DNA is TGCGCCAGCAGCTTGGGGCGGGGGATACAGGATACGCAGTATTTT. It is translated as CASSLGRGIQDTQYF.

This clonotype was seen a handful of times. The chain employs TRBV20-1 and TRBJ2-3; 9 bases line up with TRBD1. CDR1 and CDR2 (germline): DFQATT, SNEGSKA (reference sequence). The CDR3 runs to 16 residues. J was trimmed by 2 bases and V by 8 bases; bases with no gene match: 14. CDR3 nucleotides: TGCAGTACTGGCGACCGACAGGGGGTCGCCACAGATACGCAGTATTTT. Its translation is CSTGDRQGVATDTQYF.

This chain joins TRBV2 and TRBJ2-1; TRBD1 aligns across 10 bases. Germline-derived CDR1 and CDR2 are SNHLY and FYNNEI. The CDR3 runs 14 residues. V lost 5 bases, J lost 12 bases, and 10 bases stayed unmatched. The CDR3 nucleotides are TGTGCCAGCAGTACGGGACAGGGGTCCCCTGGGCAGTTCTTC. Its translation: CASSTGQGSPGQFF.

This clonotype was picked up one time. The CDR3 is CASNRSGGPRTVYGYTF. In DNA, the CDR3 is TGTGCCAGCAACAGGTCGGGGGGGCCTAGGACAGTCTATGGCTACACCTTC. This chain connects TRBV6-1 to TRBJ1-2; D perhaps matches TRBD1 (6 bases). Trimming left V 7 bases short and J 4 bases short, with 25 bases between. CDR1 MNHNS and CDR2 SASEGT come from the germline V gene. This CDR3 has 17 residues.

V is TRBV4-3 and J is TRBJ2-3; 8 nucleotides match TRBD2. CDR1 LGHNA and CDR2 YSLEER come from the germline V gene. The CDR3 loop spans 17 amino acids. V was pared by 0 bases and J by 4 bases, with 9 bases of the junction left unmatched. CDR3 in DNA: TGCGCCAGCAGCCAAGATCCCCCCGGGGGGGTCGCAGATACGCAGTATTTT. Protein: CASSQDPPGGVADTQYF.